The 11 T cell receptor beta chains in this list originate from one sample, sequenced in a study of a mutant IDH1 vaccine in newly diagnosed glioma. Time point of the sample: baseline, week 1 (first vaccination visit). Treatment indicated: pre-vaccination baseline after standard-of-care therapy. Only in-frame clones appear in the TCRdb table, and some are missing; sequencing was by immunoSEQ multiplex PCR. The sample yields approximately 92,000 clones, about four fifths seen once. Material: PBMCs, obtained from a glioma patient treated with radiotherapy, temozolomide or both. The origin of the receptors is a man in his forties with glioma.

This rearrangement joins TRBV4-1 to TRBJ2-1; a weak D match, TRBD1 (5 bases). V was pared by 3 bases and J by 0 bases, with 15 bases between. Germline lookup yields CDR1 MGHRA and CDR2 YSYEKL. The CDR3 extends over 17 amino acids. The CDR3 here is CASSHHPTESSYNEQFF. CDR3 nucleotide sequence: TGCGCCAGCAGCCATCACCCGACAGAGAGCTCCTACAATGAGCAGTTCTTC.

This clone has at least ten counts. V is TRBV10-1 and J is TRBJ2-7; the match to TRBD1 covers 8 bases. The junction had 6 bases not matched to a gene; V was cut back by 6 bases and J by 5 bases. Germline values: CDR1 WNHNN, CDR2 SYGVQD (reference sequence). The CDR3 covers 13 residues. The CDR3: CASRSQGVHEQYF. CDR3 bases: TGCGCCAGCAGGTCACAGGGGGTCCACGAGCAGTACTTC.

V and J are TRBV4-3 and TRBJ2-3, with D unresolved. Trimming took off 8 bases at V and 2 bases at J, with 8 bases between the two ends. The CDR3 is 12 amino acids. Germline V CDR1 and CDR2: LGHNA, YSLEER. CDR3 nucleotides: TGCGCCAGCTCAGGAGCCACAGATACGCAGTATTTT. Translated, it gives CASSGATDTQYF.

The chain combines TRBV28 with TRBJ2-7, with 12 bases matching TRBD2. V dropped 4 bases and J dropped 3; count of bases not matched to a gene: 4. CDR1 is MDHEN, CDR2 SYDVKM, per germline. This CDR3 has 15 amino acids. CDR3 sequence reads: CASSSRLAGDYEQYF. The CDR3 bases are TGTGCCAGCAGTTCGAGACTAGCGGGGGACTACGAGCAGTACTTC.

V usage is TRBV5-6 and J usage is TRBJ2-7; D is perhaps TRBD1 (5 bases). Trimming cost V 4 bases and J 0 bases, with 20 bases left between them. The germline CDR1 and CDR2 sequences are SGHDT and YYEEEE. CDR3 length: 17 amino acids. The DNA of the CDR3 is TGTGCCAGCAGCCCCCTTCGGCAGGGTAAATTCTCCTACGAGCAGTACTTC. The encoded protein is CASSPLRQGKFSYEQYF.

V and J are TRBV18 and TRBJ2-1; D might be TRBD2 (5 bases). CDR3 length: 15 residues. The germline V and J ends were trimmed by 10 bases and 0 bases, with 16 bases remaining between them. The germline V gene encodes CDR1 KGHSH and CDR2 LQKENI. The DNA of the CDR3 is TGTGCCACCGCAGAGGGCTCTTACTCCTACAATGAGCAGTTCTTC. Its translation: CATAEGSYSYNEQFF. Full variable domain (remainder filled in from reference TRBV18 and TRBJ2-1): NAGVMQNPRHLVRRRGQEARLRCSPMKGHSHVYWYRQLPEEGLKFMVYLQKENIIDESGMPKERFSAEFPKEGPSILRIQQVVRGDSAAYFCATAEGSYSYNEQFFGPGTRLTVL.

This clone turned up a few times. The chain has TRBV7-3 and TRBJ1-1; D not certain. Germline values: CDR1 SGHTA, CDR2 FQGTGA. The CDR3 extends over 13 amino acids. Trimming pared 5 bases from V and 2 bases from J, leaving 9 bases between. DNA of the CDR3: TGTGCCAGCAGCACCGGGATCAACACTGAAGCTTTCTTT. It translates to CASSTGINTEAFF.

The gene calls are TRBV30 and TRBJ1-1; TRBD1 might be the D (5 bases). Germline V lookup: CDR1 GTSNPN, CDR2 SVGIG (reference sequence). Deletions cut 0 bases from V and 8 bases from J, with 13 bases between. This CDR3 is 13 amino acids long. The DNA of the CDR3 is TGTGCCTGGAGTGTGGGGGAGGGAACCGAAGCTTTCTTT. It specifies CAWSVGEGTEAFF.

J is TRBJ2-3 and V is TRBV6-5; 9 nucleotides align to TRBD1. The CDR3 is 15 amino acids. Per germline, CDR1 MNHEY and CDR2 SVGAGI. Trimming at V came to 4 bases and at J to 3 bases, leaving 5 bases not matched to a gene. The CDR3 is CASSLTGQGTDTQYF. DNA of the CDR3: TGTGCCAGCAGTTTAACCGGACAGGGGACAGATACGCAGTATTTT.

The gene calls are TRBV6-5 and TRBJ2-1, with 7 positions matching TRBD2. J was trimmed by 4 bases and V by 2 bases; bases with no gene match: 5. The length of the CDR3 is 15 residues. Germline V gene sequence: CDR1 MNHEY, CDR2 SVGAGI. This CDR3 is CASSYGGGAYNEQFF. For the CDR3, the DNA is TGTGCCAGCAGTTACGGCGGGGGTGCTTACAATGAGCAGTTCTTC.

The CDR3 coding sequence is TGTGCCAGCAGCGATCGGACAGGAGACTACGAGCAGTACTTC. It is translated as CASSDRTGDYEQYF. The V and J genes are TRBV7-2 and TRBJ2-7; 7 bases are a match to TRBD1. This CDR3 has 14 residues. In germline, CDR1 is SGHTA, CDR2 FQGNSA. After removal of 5 bases from V and 3 bases from J, the junction contained 7 bases not matched to a gene.